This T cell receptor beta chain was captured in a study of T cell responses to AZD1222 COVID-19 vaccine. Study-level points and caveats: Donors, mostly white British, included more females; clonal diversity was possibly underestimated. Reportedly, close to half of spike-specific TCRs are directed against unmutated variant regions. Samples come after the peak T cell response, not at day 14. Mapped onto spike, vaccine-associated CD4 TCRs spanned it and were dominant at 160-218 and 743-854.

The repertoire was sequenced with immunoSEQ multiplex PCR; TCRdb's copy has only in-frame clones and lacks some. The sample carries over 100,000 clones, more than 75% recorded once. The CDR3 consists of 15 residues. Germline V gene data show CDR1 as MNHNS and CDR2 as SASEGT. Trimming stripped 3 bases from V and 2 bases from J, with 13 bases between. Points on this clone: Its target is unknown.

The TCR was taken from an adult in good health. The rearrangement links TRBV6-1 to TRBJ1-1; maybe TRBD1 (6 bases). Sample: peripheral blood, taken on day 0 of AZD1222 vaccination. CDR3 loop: CASSDLSRGNTEAFF. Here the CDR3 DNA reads TGTGCCAGCAGTGATCTTTCCAGGGGCAACACTGAAGCTTTCTTT.